The rows below give T cell receptor beta chains drawn from one sample of a study of cytomegalovirus exposure and HLA in healthy donors. Only in-frame clones appear in the TCRdb table, and some are missing; sequencing was by immunoSEQ multiplex PCR. Among about 120,000 clones listed, about 70% were seen once. The sequenced sample consisted of PBMCs. The source is a man under 40 in good health and CMV-seropositive. CDR3s include the opening cysteine and the closing phenylalanine or tryptophan. Fields, in order: D gene, V gene, J gene, clone size, CDR3 protein, CDR3 DNA. A D gene is named only where the DNA matches it firmly. Size is omitted from some rows. Given values are once, few, many or a class for expanded clones.

D: TRBD2
V: TRBV5-1
J: TRBJ2-3
size: -
CDR3: CASSEAGVSTDTQYF
DNA: TGCGCCAGCAGCGAAGCGGGGGTCAGCACAGATACGCAGTATTTT

D: -
V: TRBV7-6
J: TRBJ2-5
size: -
CDR3: CASSTSIGRGQETQYF
DNA: TGTGCCAGCAGCACCAGTATTGGGCGGGGACAAGAGACCCAGTACTTC

D: TRBD1
V: TRBV9
J: TRBJ1-1
size: -
CDR3: CASSADRDTEAFF
DNA: TGTGCCAGCAGCGCAGACAGGGACACTGAAGCTTTCTTT

D: TRBD2
V: TRBV5-4
J: TRBJ2-3
size: -
CDR3: CARGGRGGDTDTQYF
DNA: TGTGCCAGAGGGGGGCGGGGGGGGGACACAGATACGCAGTATTTT

D: -
V: TRBV4-3
J: TRBJ1-5
size: -
CDR3: CASSQDATTGIGQPQHF
DNA: TGCGCCAGCAGCCAAGATGCTACGACGGGGATCGGTCAGCCCCAGCATTTT

D: -
V: TRBV28
J: TRBJ2-1
size: -
CDR3: CASSLYRGAGHEQFF
DNA: TGTGCCAGCAGTTTATATAGGGGCGCTGGTCATGAGCAGTTCTTC

D: TRBD1
V: TRBV29-1
J: TRBJ1-1
size: -
CDR3: CSARDRETEAFF
DNA: TGCAGCGCCAGGGACAGGGAGACTGAAGCTTTCTTT

D: -
V: TRBV7-7
J: TRBJ1-1
size: once
CDR3: CASSQTANTEAFF
DNA: TGTGCTAGCAGTCAGACAGCGAACACTGAAGCTTTCTTT

D: -
V: TRBV13
J: TRBJ1-6
size: few
CDR3: CASSLAPGSLHF
DNA: TGTGCCAGCAGCTTAGCTCCAGGGTCCCTCCACTTT

D: -
V: TRBV7-6
J: TRBJ2-1
size: -
CDR3: CASSPRDLYNEQFF
DNA: TGTGCCAGCAGCCCCCGGGATCTCTACAATGAGCAGTTCTTC

D: -
V: TRBV21-1
J: TRBJ2-2
size: -
CDR3: CASSHWGGGDTGELFF
DNA: TGTGCCAGCTCCCACTGGGGCGGGGGGGACACCGGGGAGCTGTTTTTT

D: TRBD1
V: TRBV6-5
J: TRBJ2-3
size: -
CDR3: CASRTGGADTQYF
DNA: TGTGCCAGCAGAACAGGGGGAGCAGATACGCAGTATTTT

D: TRBD2
V: TRBV9
J: TRBJ2-1
size: -
CDR3: CASSVVLAGGLDEQFF
DNA: TGTGCCAGCAGCGTAGTTTTAGCGGGGGGGTTGGATGAGCAGTTCTTC

D: -
V: TRBV11-2
J: TRBJ1-5
size: -
CDR3: CASSLGRGGSNQPQHF
DNA: TGTGCCAGCAGCTTAGGGAGGGGAGGGAGCAATCAGCCCCAGCATTTT

D: TRBD1
V: TRBV10-1
J: TRBJ2-3
size: -
CDR3: CASSLRTGGGTDTQYF
DNA: TGCGCCAGCAGTTTACGGACAGGGGGTGGAACAGATACGCAGTATTTT

D: -
V: TRBV7-2
J: TRBJ1-2
size: -
CDR3: CASSLGGVYGYTF
DNA: TGTGCCAGCAGCTTAGGGGGGGTCTATGGCTACACCTTC

D: TRBD2
V: TRBV9
J: TRBJ2-5
size: -
CDR3: CASSGTSGGQRVSETQYF
DNA: TGTGCCAGCAGCGGGACTAGCGGGGGGCAAAGGGTCTCTGAGACCCAGTACTTC

D: -
V: TRBV2
J: TRBJ2-1
size: -
CDR3: CASSAGLGSSYNEQFF
DNA: TGTGCCAGCAGCGCCGGGCTCGGGAGCTCCTACAATGAGCAGTTCTTC

D: -
V: TRBV6-5
J: TRBJ2-4
size: few
CDR3: CSAGTVRAKNIQYF
DNA: TGTTCCGCGGGGACAGTCAGAGCCAAAAACATTCAGTACTTC

D: -
V: TRBV5-1
J: TRBJ1-1
size: -
CDR3: CASSLEAGMNTEAFF
DNA: TGCGCCAGCAGCTTGGAAGCGGGCATGAACACTGAAGCTTTCTTT

D: TRBD1
V: TRBV9
J: TRBJ1-2
size: -
CDR3: CASTRQGALNYGYTF
DNA: TGTGCCAGCACCCGACAGGGGGCCCTTAACTATGGCTACACCTTC

D: -
V: TRBV5-1
J: TRBJ2-3
size: -
CDR3: CASSFLVSAGADTQYF
DNA: TGCGCCAGCAGCTTCTTAGTCTCCGCGGGCGCAGATACGCAGTATTTT

D: -
V: TRBV4-2
J: TRBJ2-5
size: few
CDR3: CASSQGTTQETQYF
DNA: TGTGCCAGCAGCCAAGGGACTACTCAAGAGACCCAGTACTTC

D: TRBD1
V: TRBV4-1
J: TRBJ2-2
size: -
CDR3: CASSQPYRGRNTGELFF
DNA: TGCGCCAGCAGCCAACCCTACAGGGGGCGGAACACCGGGGAGCTGTTTTTT

D: TRBD1
V: TRBV29-1
J: TRBJ1-2
size: -
CDR3: CSVEDRGYGSYTF
DNA: TGCAGCGTTGAGGACAGGGGCTACGGCAGCTACACCTTC

D: -
V: TRBV9
J: TRBJ1-5
size: -
CDR3: CASSVSPDSIQPQHF
DNA: TGTGCCAGCAGCGTTTCCCCCGACAGTATTCAGCCCCAGCATTTT

D: -
V: TRBV12-5
J: TRBJ1-3
size: few
CDR3: CASGFFGRAMLSSGNTIYF
DNA: TGTGCTAGTGGTTTTTTCGGCAGGGCCATGTTAAGCTCTGGAAACACCATATATTTT